Detailed here is one TCR beta chain. This sample is drawn from a study of blood T cell repertoires in COVID-19. Overall study: There were acute and convalescent COVID-19 samples, and they came from the United States, Italy and Spain.

Some clones are missing from TCRdb's copy, which holds only in-frame ones; the method was immunoSEQ multiplex PCR. The profile shows about 210,000 clones, around four fifths of them singletons. Germline CDR1 WSHSY, CDR2 SAAADI. This CDR3 spans 15 amino acids. V shed 2 bases, J shed 4 bases, and the junction held 4 bases outside the gene matches. Membership in each cohort depended on participant-reported clinical history. Donors in Cohort 3 counted as recovered after two negative PCRs, clearance, or symptom resolution. This clonotype was sampled from a man in his forties or fifties who had recovered from COVID-19. The chain carries TRBV10-2 and TRBJ2-2, with 7 bases that match TRBD2. The sequencing sample was made of PBMCs or T cells enriched from blood (not recorded which). The CDR3 region has the DNA TGCGCCAGCAGTGAGATGGGCGGGGGCACCGGGGAGCTGTTTTTT. Protein: CASSEMGGGTGELFF.